These T cell receptor beta chains were read from a single sample in a study of blood T cell repertoires in COVID-19. Assay: immunoSEQ multiplex PCR; the TCRdb copy retains only in-frame clones and omits some. The sample yields around 100,000 clones, around 90% seen once. Sequenced material: peripheral blood. The receptors stem from a woman aged 60-75 years with acute or convalescent COVID-19. Each CDR3 is given with its conserved first and last residue. D genes are given only for firm matches. Clone size appears in some rows only: once, few, many, or a class for an expanded clone.

j_call v_call clone_size d_call cdr3_nt cdr3_aa
TRBJ2-3 TRBV7-2 - - TGTGCCAGCAGCTTAGGTCCTAGCACAGATACGCAGTATTTT CASSLGPSTDTQYF
TRBJ1-6 TRBV10-2 - TRBD1 TGCGCCAGCAACGGACAGGGGAATTCACCCCTCCACTTT CASNGQGNSPLHF
TRBJ2-1 TRBV12-3/TRBV12-4 few - TGTGCCAGCAGTTTAACCTACTACAATGAGCAGTTCTTC CASSLTYYNEQFF
TRBJ2-1 TRBV7-9 - TRBD2 TGTGCCAGCAGTTCGAGGACTAGCGGGAGTAATGAGCAGTTCTTC CASSSRTSGSNEQFF
TRBJ1-2 TRBV6-1 - - TGTGCCAGCAGTGAAGAAGCAGGGAATAACTATGGCTACACCTTC CASSEEAGNNYGYTF
TRBJ1-1 TRBV6-5 few - TGTGCCAGCAGGAAGAACAGGGACACTGAAGCTTTCTTT CASRKNRDTEAFF
TRBJ2-1 TRBV5-1 - - TGCGCCAGCAGCTTGGCCGTGTTGAGCTCCTACAATGAGCAGTTCTTC CASSLAVLSSYNEQFF
TRBJ2-1 TRBV3-1/TRBV3-2 - TRBD2 TGTGCCAGCAGCCCAGCGGGAGGGCCTTCACTAGAACAGTTCTTC CASSPAGGPSLEQFF
TRBJ2-1 TRBV28 - - TGTGCCAGCAGTTTATGGACTTACAATGAGCAGTTCTTC CASSLWTYNEQFF
TRBJ2-7 TRBV6-4 once TRBD1 TGTGCCAGCAGTGCTGGACAGGGAGGCGAGCAGTACTTC CASSAGQGGEQYF
TRBJ1-4 TRBV9 - TRBD1 TGTGCCAGCAGCCTCAGGGGGTCTAATGAAAAACTGTTTTTT CASSLRGSNEKLFF
TRBJ2-7 TRBV19 - - TGTGCCAGTAGCCTCAGGATTTACTCCTACGAGCAGTACTTC CASSLRIYSYEQYF
TRBJ1-6 TRBV5-8 - - TGTGCCAGCAGAGGAGAAACAGGGTGGCGGTCACCCCTCCACTTT CASRGETGWRSPLHF
TRBJ2-6 TRBV29-1 - - TGCAGCGTCAAACAGAGCTCTGGGGCCAACGTCCTGACTTTC CSVKQSSGANVLTF
TRBJ1-6 TRBV6-5 - - TGTGCCAGCAGACAGAGCTCCTATAATTCACCCCTCCACTTT CASRQSSYNSPLHF
TRBJ1-3 TRBV2 - - TGTGCCAGCGCACACCCGGGAACGGCAGGATCTGGAAACACCATATATTTT CASAHPGTAGSGNTIYF
TRBJ2-3 TRBV4-2 - - TGTGCCAGCAGCCAAGATAGCCCCACAGATACGCAGTATTTT CASSQDSPTDTQYF
TRBJ2-1 TRBV20-1 - - TGCAGTGCTCGTGAGGCGGGCCTTGACTACAATGAGCAGTTCTTC CSAREAGLDYNEQFF
TRBJ2-1 TRBV19 - TRBD2 TGTGCCAGTAGTATAGAAATACTAGCGGGAGGCTACAATGAGCAGTTCTTC CASSIEILAGGYNEQFF
TRBJ2-5 TRBV5-4 - - TGTGCCAGCAGCTCCCAGGCGGGGGAGACCCAGTACTTC CASSSQAGETQYF
TRBJ1-1 TRBV18 - - TGTGCCAGCTCACCTGGGCAGGCCCTCACTGAAGCTTTCTTT CASSPGQALTEAFF
TRBJ2-2 TRBV2 - - TGTGCCAGCAGAGGGGACACCGGGGAGATGTTTTTT CASRGDTGEMFF
TRBJ1-2 TRBV27 - - TGTGCCAGCAGTCGGAGCGGGGGGGGTGTTTCTGGCTACACCTTC CASSRSGGGVSGYTF
TRBJ1-1 TRBV11-1 - - TGTGCCAGCAGCTTAGCCAAACCCTATGAAGCTTTCTTT CASSLAKPYEAFF
TRBJ1-3 TRBV6-5 - - TGTGCCAGCAGTTCACCGGGACAACTCTTCCATTTT CASSSPGQLFHF
TRBJ1-2 TRBV28 - - TGTGCCAGCAGTTTATACCAGAAATATTATGGCTACACCTTC CASSLYQKYYGYTF
TRBJ1-1 TRBV4-1 once TRBD1 TGCGCCAGCAGCCAAGATCCAGGAGGGACAGGGTACACTGAAGCTTTCTTT CASSQDPGGTGYTEAFF
TRBJ1-1 TRBV10-1 - - TGCGCCAGCAGTGAGTCCTTAGGGGCGTCGACTGAAGCTTTCTTT CASSESLGASTEAFF
TRBJ1-4 TRBV7-9 - - TGTGCCAGCAGCTTAGTGGGTGCGGCTAATGAAAAACTGTTTTTT CASSLVGAANEKLFF
TRBJ1-1 TRBV18 - TRBD1 TGTGCCAGCTCACCGTCACCGGGACAGGGGAAATGGGAGAACACTGAAGCTTTCTTT CASSPSPGQGKWENTEAFF
TRBJ1-1 TRBV19 - - TGTGCCAGTAGAACAACAGGGCCAAACACTGAAGCTTTCTTT CASRTTGPNTEAFF
TRBJ2-1 TRBV12-3/TRBV12-4 - - TGTGCCAGCAGTTCCCACTCTTACAATGAGCAGTTCTTC CASSSHSYNEQFF
TRBJ2-7 TRBV29-1 - TRBD1 TGCAGCATAAACAGGGGAAGGAACGAGCAGTACTTC CSINRGRNEQYF
TRBJ2-5 TRBV11-2 - TRBD2 TGTGCCAGCAGAAAATTCACCGGGACTAGAGAGACCCAGTACTTC CASRKFTGTRETQYF
TRBJ1-6 TRBV20-1 - - TGCAGTGCTAGTACTAGCTACCCCGATTCACCCCTCCACTTT CSASTSYPDSPLHF
TRBJ1-3 TRBV5-4 once - TGTGCCAGCAGCTTGGCCGGCGGGGTTGGAAACACCATATATTTT CASSLAGGVGNTIYF
TRBJ2-1 TRBV7-8 - - TGTGCCAGCAGCTTACCCCCAAGAGGGTACAATGAGCAGTTCTTC CASSLPPRGYNEQFF
TRBJ2-7 TRBV9 - - TGTGCCAGCAGCCTTAGCGCAGGAATGCCTAGCGAGCAGTACTTC CASSLSAGMPSEQYF
TRBJ1-1 TRBV28 - - TGTGCCAGCAGTTTTTTACTTGGGCCAAAAGCTTTCTTT CASSFLLGPKAFF
TRBJ1-5 TRBV7-6 - - TGTGCCAGCAGCCGATTTCCCGACAGTAATCAGCCCCAGCATTTT CASSRFPDSNQPQHF
TRBJ1-6 TRBV19 - TRBD1 TGTGCCAGTAGTATCCGGACAGGGGATTCACCCCTCCACTTT CASSIRTGDSPLHF
TRBJ2-1 TRBV19 - - TGTGCCAGTAGGGCGACAGGTATTCCCTACAATGAGCAGTTCTTC CASRATGIPYNEQFF
TRBJ1-4 TRBV7-9 - TRBD1 TGTGCCAGCAGCACGGGACAGGGGAATGAAAAACTGTTTTTT CASSTGQGNEKLFF
TRBJ1-2 TRBV19 once TRBD1 TGTGCCAGTAGTATGCGGACAGGCCTCAACTATGGCTACACCTTC CASSMRTGLNYGYTF
TRBJ1-2 TRBV5-1 - TRBD1 TGCGCCAGCAGATTTACAGGGGCCCCCAACTATGGCTACACCTTC CASRFTGAPNYGYTF
TRBJ1-6 TRBV6-5 - TRBD1 TGTGCCTCAGCGGGGACAGGGAGTTCACCCCTCCACTTT CASAGTGSSPLHF
TRBJ2-1 TRBV3-1/TRBV3-2 - TRBD2 TGTGCCAGCAGCCAAGATCCCAGGACTAGCGGGAGAATTGGCAATGAGCAGTTCTTC CASSQDPRTSGRIGNEQFF
TRBJ2-1 TRBV5-5 - - TGTGCCAGCAGCTTACAAGGGGATGAGCAGTTCTTC CASSLQGDEQFF
TRBJ1-1 TRBV19 - - TGTGCCAGTAGTATACAGGGGCGCCGCAGTGAAGCTTTCTTT CASSIQGRRSEAFF
TRBJ1-5 TRBV28 - TRBD1 TGTGCCAGCAGTTCTCCGACAGGGGGCAATCAGCCCCAGCATTTT CASSSPTGGNQPQHF
TRBJ1-6 TRBV19 once TRBD1 TGTGCCAGTAGTACTGTCTGGGACAGGAATTCACCCCTCCACTTT CASSTVWDRNSPLHF
TRBJ2-3 TRBV28 - - TGTGCCAGCAGTTGGCAGGATCTTTCAGATACGCAGTATTTT CASSWQDLSDTQYF
TRBJ2-2 TRBV3-1/TRBV3-2 - TRBD2 TGTGCCAGCAGCCCTTACACTAGCGGGAGTTGGGGCACCGGGGAGCTGTTTTTT CASSPYTSGSWGTGELFF